The sequence of this TCR beta chain was determined in a study of quantifying T cell responses using KT2 cells. At the level of the study: TCR alpha and beta constant-region primers primed reverse transcription of RNA. The second PCR ran as a qPCR until a predetermined fluorescence threshold was reached.

About this clonotype itself: Its target is not known.

An oligo carrying a UMI was ligated to the cDNA 3' end. An equimolar mix of RC1.1 and RC1.2 primed the beta chain across TRBC1 and TRBC2. From the second PCR onward, TCR alpha and beta chains were processed separately. Each CDR3 protein is one row after TCRdb ran MiXCR on the UMI-ligation and nested PCR reads. Among some 50,000 distinct CDR3 sequences listed, around a tenth were seen once. Notes on the study in general: KT2 sequences were detected down to about one KT2 cell per 100,000 PBMC.

V was pared by 9 bases and J by 4 bases, with 6 bases of the junction left unmatched. The germline V gene has CDR1 SGHTA and CDR2 FQGNSA. This CDR3 has 15 amino acids. KT2, a clone with a known TCR, was spiked into unfractionated PBMC. The chain recombines TRBV7-2 with TRBJ2-1, with 13 bases fitting TRBD2. This sequence was found in a human donor. Sample: PBMCs spiked with cells of the T cell clone KT2. CDR3 protein: CARSGLAGYYNEQFF. The CDR3 DNA follows: TGTGCCAGATCGGGACTAGCGGGGTATTACAATGAGCAGTTCTTC.